This T cell receptor beta chain was retrieved from a study of read filtering for tumor transcriptome and immune sequencing. This library used roughly 400 ng RNA and molecular barcoded adaptors spanning alpha/delta and beta/gamma chains. From the reads, TCRdb called clonotypes with MiXCR, one entry per CDR3 protein. The sample contains 42,000 or so distinct CDR3 sequences, roughly 12% of which appear only once. Germline trimming cut 5 bases from V and 1 base from J; bases unmatched to any gene: 16. CDR1 is MDHEN, CDR2 SYDVKM, per germline. There are 19 residues in the CDR3. This clonotype turned up a few times.

Sequenced input: a population of CD138-negative cells sorted from bone marrow. The sequence derives from a donor at least 40 years old with multiple myeloma. The chain employs TRBV28 and TRBJ1-1; 10 bases are shared with TRBD1. The chain's CDR3 is CASSLVETGTGVGNTEAFF. The CDR3 region has the DNA TGTGCCAGCAGTCTCGTTGAGACCGGGACAGGGGTGGGGAACACTGAAGCTTTCTTT. The full variable domain, completed using reference TRBV28 and TRBJ1-1, is DVKVTQSSRYLVKRTGEKVFLECVQDMDHENMFWYRQDPGLGLRLIYFSYDVKMKEKGDIPEGYSVSREKKERFSLILESASTNQTSMYLCASSLVETGTGVGNTEAFFGQGTRLTVV.